These 21 T cell receptor beta chains were sequenced from one sample in a study of OX40 agonist ivuxolimab in advanced cancers. Libraries were prepared by immunoSEQ multiplex PCR; TCRdb keeps only in-frame clonotypes and omits some of them. The sample shows about 77,000 clones, around 87% of them seen only once. The starting material was CD4+ or CD8+ T cells sorted from blood, obtained in a trial of the OX40 agonist ivuxolimab. The receptors come from an adult with an advanced solid tumor such as melanoma, head and neck, liver or kidney cancer.

This chain connects TRBV5-1 to TRBJ2-1; D unclear. V lost 0 bases to trimming and J lost 8 bases, with 12 bases between them. The germline CDR1 and CDR2 sequences are SGHRS and YFSETQ. CDR3 length equals 14 residues. CDR3 protein: CASSLGSAGDEQFF. CDR3 coding DNA: TGCGCCAGCAGCTTGGGATCAGCCGGCGATGAGCAGTTCTTC.

The chain carries TRBV7-2 and TRBJ1-4; perhaps TRBD1 as D (6 bases). Germline lookup yields CDR1 SGHTA and CDR2 FQGNSA. V was clipped by 1 base and J by 7 bases, with 13 bases between them. This CDR3 contains 15 residues. The CDR3 loop reads CASSLGGGAAEKLFF. CDR3 DNA sequence: TGTGCCAGCAGCTTAGGAGGGGGGGCAGCTGAAAAACTGTTTTTT.

This clone was recorded once. This chain links TRBV7-2 with TRBJ2-3, with D perhaps TRBD1 or TRBD2 (6 bases each). The germline V gene encodes CDR1 SGHTA and CDR2 FQGNSA. The CDR3 spans 14 residues. Trimming removed 3 bases at V and 4 bases at J, with 11 bases between. The CDR3 region has the DNA TGTGCCAGCAGCTTCCGGGGGCGAGCAGATACGCAGTATTTT. Translation: CASSFRGRADTQYF.

The rearrangement joins TRBV27 to TRBJ1-2, with D maybe TRBD1 (6 bases). With 3 bases removed from V and 8 bases from J, the gap between germline ends came to 16 bases. Germline V gene sequence: CDR1 MNHEY, CDR2 SMNVEV (reference sequence). CDR3 length: 14 residues. The CDR3 DNA follows: TGTGCCAGCAGTTTTGATATTCAGGGACACGGCTACACCTTC. Protein sequence: CASSFDIQGHGYTF.

The chain has TRBV20-1 and TRBJ1-2; D might be TRBD1 (6 bases). This CDR3 spans 11 amino acids. With 6 bases removed from V and 2 bases from J, the gap between germline ends came to 7 bases. Germline V gives CDR1 DFQATT, CDR2 SNEGSKA (reference sequence). CDR3 nucleotide sequence: TGCAGTGCACAGGGAAACTATGGCTACACCTTC. Translating gives CSAQGNYGYTF.

The rearrangement joins TRBV18 to TRBJ2-7, with D unresolved. Per germline, CDR1 KGHSH and CDR2 LQKENI. The length of the CDR3 is 15 residues. Trimming pared 1 base from V and 3 bases from J, leaving 13 bases between. The CDR3 loop reads CASSPQKADDYEQYF. The CDR3 DNA follows: TGTGCCAGCTCACCACAAAAGGCGGACGACTACGAGCAGTACTTC.

V and J are TRBV5-4 and TRBJ2-1, with 7 bases aligning to TRBD1. Germline V gene data show CDR1 as SGHNT and CDR2 as YYREEE (reference sequence). CDR3 size: 14 residues. V lost 0 bases and J lost 4; bases outside the gene matches: 1. This CDR3 is CASSLGTGYNEQFF. Here the CDR3 DNA reads TGTGCCAGCAGCTTGGGGACAGGTTACAATGAGCAGTTCTTC. Combining the CDR3 with reference TRBV5-4 and TRBJ2-1 gives the whole variable domain ETGVTQSPTHLIKTRGQQVTLRCSSQSGHNTVSWYQQALGQGPQFIFQYYREEENGRGNFPPRFSGLQFPNYSSELNVNALELDDSALYLCASSLGTGYNEQFFGPGTRLTVL.

This clone appeared a single time. V usage is TRBV9 and J usage is TRBJ2-7, with 8 bases fitting TRBD2. Losses at the gene ends were 3 bases for V and 6 bases for J; bases not matched to a gene: 11. This CDR3 has 15 residues. Per germline, CDR1 SGDLS and CDR2 YYNGEE. The CDR3 nucleotides read TGTGCCAGCAGCGCGCAACTAGCGGAGCGAAGCGAGCAGTACTTC. Its protein is CASSAQLAERSEQYF.

This chain connects TRBV5-1 to TRBJ2-1; 9 nucleotides agree with TRBD2. Germline-derived CDR1 and CDR2 are SGHRS and YFSETQ. This CDR3 region has 16 residues. J gave up 5 bases and V 7 bases, and 13 bases lay outside the gene matches. This CDR3 is CASRPVAGGIDNEQFF. CDR3 DNA sequence: TGCGCCAGCCGACCCGTGGCGGGAGGGATCGACAATGAGCAGTTCTTC.

The V call is TRBV7-9, the J call TRBJ1-1, with D unclear. CDR1 is SEHNR, CDR2 FQNEAQ, per germline (reference sequence). Trimming took 0 bases from V and 1 from J, leaving 3 bases between them. The CDR3 contains 13 residues. The CDR3 spells CASSLAGNTEAFF. The CDR3 DNA is TGTGCCAGCAGCTTAGCAGGGAACACTGAAGCTTTCTTT.

The rearrangement joins TRBV11-2 to TRBJ2-7, with 11 positions matching TRBD2. Germline lookup yields CDR1 SGHAT and CDR2 FQNNGV. The trim removed 6 bases at V and 5 bases at J, leaving 9 bases unmatched. This CDR3 has 15 residues. The CDR3 sequence is CASSPLAGGRNEQYF. The CDR3, as DNA: TGTGCCAGCAGTCCTCTAGCGGGGGGTCGGAACGAGCAGTACTTC.

V usage is TRBV5-6 and J usage is TRBJ1-1; 10 bases match TRBD1. V lost 3 bases, J lost 5 bases, and 7 bases stayed unmatched. The CDR3 has 15 residues. The germline CDR1 and CDR2 sequences are SGHDT and YYEEEE. The CDR3, as DNA: TGTGCCAGCAGCTGGGACAGGGGAGTAAGTACTGAAGCTTTCTTT. It is translated as CASSWDRGVSTEAFF.

The chain employs TRBV4-3 and TRBJ2-7; D is perhaps TRBD1 (6 bases). V dropped 0 bases and J dropped 2 bases, with 11 bases sitting between them. Germline assignment: CDR1 LGHNA and CDR2 YSLEER. The CDR3 runs 15 residues. CDR3 in DNA: TGCGCCAGCAGCCAAGATGCCGGACAGCCCTACGAGCAGTACTTC. It is translated as CASSQDAGQPYEQYF.

This chain links TRBV6-1 with TRBJ1-5; D perhaps matches TRBD1 (6 bases). Germline loops: CDR1 MNHNS, CDR2 SASEGT. This CDR3 has 14 residues. V gave up 6 bases and J gave up 6 bases, with 15 bases separating them. For the CDR3, the DNA is TGTGCCAGCAGCAACAGGGACCTGAGTCAGCCCCAGCATTTT. Translation: CASSNRDLSQPQHF.

The chain carries TRBV10-3 and TRBJ2-3; 8 nucleotides line up with TRBD1. Per the germline V gene, CDR1 is ENHRY and CDR2 is SYGVKD. The J segment lost 1 base and the V segment lost 4 bases, leaving 4 bases of the junction unmatched. The CDR3 totals 15 residues. The CDR3 bases are TGTGCCATCAGTGCGGACAGGGCAGGCACAGATACGCAGTATTTT. This gives the protein CAISADRAGTDTQYF.

The chain couples TRBV5-1 to TRBJ2-2; the match to TRBD2 covers 8 bases. With 4 bases clipped from V and 4 bases from J, the junction kept 12 bases outside the gene matches. Germline assignment: CDR1 SGHRS and CDR2 YFSETQ. CDR3 length equals 17 residues. CDR3 loop: CASSLFSGGASTGELFF. The CDR3, as DNA: TGCGCCAGCAGCCTGTTCAGCGGGGGCGCAAGCACCGGGGAGCTGTTTTTT.

V gene TRBV5-1 combines with J gene TRBJ2-7; D possibly corresponds to TRBD1 (6 bases). This CDR3 contains 13 residues. Germline CDR1 and CDR2: SGHRS and YFSETQ. Trimming removed 0 bases at V and 3 bases at J, with 7 bases between. CDR3 amino acids: CASSLAQGYEQYF. CDR3 DNA sequence: TGCGCCAGCAGCTTGGCACAGGGCTACGAGCAGTACTTC.

The chain links TRBV10-1 to TRBJ1-6, with 7 positions matching TRBD1. V shed 5 bases and J 6 bases; nucleotides not matched to a gene: 1. In germline, CDR1 is WNHNN, CDR2 SYGVQD (reference sequence). This CDR3 contains 13 residues. The CDR3 nucleotides read TGCGCCAGCAGTCGGGACAGTAATTCACCCCTCCACTTT. It specifies CASSRDSNSPLHF.

This chain connects TRBV2 to TRBJ1-1; D remains ambiguous. This CDR3 is built from 13 residues. Germline lookup yields CDR1 SNHLY and CDR2 FYNNEI. Trimming removed 7 bases at V and 1 base at J, with 10 bases between. The chain's CDR3 is CASMRRENTEAFF. DNA of the CDR3: TGTGCCAGCATGAGGAGGGAGAACACTGAAGCTTTCTTT.

The chain is built from TRBV25-1 and TRBJ1-6, with TRBD1 identical over 7 bases. The CDR3 consists of 15 residues. V shed 4 bases and J 9 bases; nucleotides not matched to a gene: 9. Germline loops: CDR1 MGHDK, CDR2 SYGVNS. The CDR3 loop reads CASSANRGEGSPLHF. The CDR3 DNA reads TGTGCCAGCAGTGCGAACAGGGGAGAGGGTTCACCCCTCCACTTT.

The V and J genes are TRBV5-1 and TRBJ1-1; D uncertain. The CDR3 sequence is 15 residues long. The V end was cut by 0 bases, the J end by 5 bases, with 14 bases between. Germline CDR1 reads SGHRS; CDR2 reads YFSETQ. This CDR3 reads CASSLVSQEGTEAFF. The CDR3 coding sequence is TGCGCCAGCAGCTTGGTTTCTCAAGAGGGAACTGAAGCTTTCTTT.